This TCR beta chain was recovered during a study of blood T cell repertoires in COVID-19 (TCRdb year 2020). For the study in its entirety: Samples covering the acute and convalescent phases of COVID-19 were provided by collaborators in the United States, Italy and Spain. The material from the prospective study consisted of cDNA or gDNA derived from T cells, B-cell-depleted T cells, or PBMCs. Deeply sampled blood TCRbeta repertoires from subjects exposed to, actively infected with, or recovered from COVID-19 were included in the dataset. The repertoires were released in a freely available public database meant as a resource for research on the immune response to SARS-CoV-2. The samples were drawn from the first 160 participants of the ongoing ImmuneRACE study and from 1,254 subjects provided by 6 global collaborators. Nearly every sample came with metadata listing a de-identified subject ID, COVID-19 status, age in years and sex. Where HLA class I and class II types were available, the types were taken from metadata supplied by the sample provider, not from assay-based typing.

Participants in the prospective study were enrolled through a virtual design, were aged roughly 18 to 95 years, and lived in approximately 25 United States geographic areas. Cohort assignment in the prospective study relied on participant-reported clinical history from a screening survey and a study questionnaire. Recovered participants in ImmuneRACE Cohort 3 were defined by two consecutive negative NP/OP PCR tests, clearance by a healthcare professional, or resolution of symptoms. In the prospective study, whole blood, serum and a nasopharyngeal or oropharyngeal swab were collected from each participant by mobile phlebotomists. Additional blood draws and questionnaires over an approximately 2-month period could optionally be provided by prospective study participants. Before DNA extraction, prospective study blood samples were shipped either frozen or at room temperature. Summary of the overall study and its limitations: The quantity of clinical and demographic metadata differed by source and by participant and was supplied without curation.

TCRbeta CDR3 regions were amplified from genomic DNA by means of the immunoSEQ Assay, a bias-controlled multiplex PCR. The source study handled its data this way. The number of nucleated cells in each sample was estimated by amplification of reference gene primers within the assay. To quantify the absolute abundance of each unique TCRbeta CDR3 rearrangement, sequence reads were collapsed and filtered. For each sample, productive Simpson clonality was calculated as the square root of Simpson's diversity index over productive rearrangements. Not all clones reach the TCRdb copy of this immuneACCESS table, which keeps in-frame sequences only. Checked studies attribute under half of the gap to unresolved V genes and leave the rest unexplained. V, J and clone size are taken as reported in that table, and D and trimming were inferred from the DNA itself. A total of roughly 380,000 clones appear in this sample, roughly nine tenths of them only once. The top ten clonotypes cover under 3% of the sample.

As concerns this clone: Its specific antigen is unknown. The record has no base qualities; no much larger clone is one base away.

V is cut by 0 bases and J by 0 bases, and the space between the germline ends is 9 bases. The germline V gene specifies MNHNS as CDR1 and SASEGT as CDR2. The CDR3 spans 17 residues, from the cysteine through the phenylalanine. Only the CDR3 DNA stays, 51 bases, in frame from base 1. The chain uses TRBV6-1 and TRBJ2-6, with no D gene named confidently. This TCR was sampled from a woman aged 30 to 39 who had recovered from COVID-19. The sample taken for sequencing was PBMCs or T cells enriched from blood (not recorded which). The nucleotide sequence reads TGTGCCAGCAGTGAAGCTACCCAGGCCTCTGGGGCCAACGTCCTGACTTTC. It specifies CASSEATQASGANVLTF.